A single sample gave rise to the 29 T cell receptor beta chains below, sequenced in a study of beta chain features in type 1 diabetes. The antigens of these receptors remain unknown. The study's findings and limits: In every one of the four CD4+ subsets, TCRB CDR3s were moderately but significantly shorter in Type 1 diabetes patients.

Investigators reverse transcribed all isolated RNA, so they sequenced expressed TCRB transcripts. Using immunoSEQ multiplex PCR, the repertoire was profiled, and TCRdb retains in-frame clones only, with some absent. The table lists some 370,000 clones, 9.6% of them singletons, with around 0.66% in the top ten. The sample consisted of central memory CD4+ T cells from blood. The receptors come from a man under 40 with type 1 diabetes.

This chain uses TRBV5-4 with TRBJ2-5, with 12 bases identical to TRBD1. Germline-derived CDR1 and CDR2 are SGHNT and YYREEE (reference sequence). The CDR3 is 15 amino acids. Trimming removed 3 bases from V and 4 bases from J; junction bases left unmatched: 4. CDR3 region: CASSSPGQGAETQYF. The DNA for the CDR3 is TGTGCCAGCAGCTCGCCGGGACAGGGGGCAGAGACCCAGTACTTC.

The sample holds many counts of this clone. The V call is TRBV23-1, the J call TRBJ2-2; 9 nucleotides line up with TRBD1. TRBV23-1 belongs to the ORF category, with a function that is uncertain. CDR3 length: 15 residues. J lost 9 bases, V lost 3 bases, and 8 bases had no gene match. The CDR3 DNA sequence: TGCGCCAGCAGTCACCCCGGGACAGGGACCCGGGAGCTGTTTTTT. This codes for CASSHPGTGTRELFF.

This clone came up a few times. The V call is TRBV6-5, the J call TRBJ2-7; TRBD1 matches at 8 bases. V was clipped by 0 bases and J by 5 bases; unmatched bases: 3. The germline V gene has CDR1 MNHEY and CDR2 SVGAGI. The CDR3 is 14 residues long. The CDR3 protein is CASSYSAGGHEQYF. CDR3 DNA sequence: TGTGCCAGCAGTTACTCGGCAGGGGGCCACGAGCAGTACTTC.

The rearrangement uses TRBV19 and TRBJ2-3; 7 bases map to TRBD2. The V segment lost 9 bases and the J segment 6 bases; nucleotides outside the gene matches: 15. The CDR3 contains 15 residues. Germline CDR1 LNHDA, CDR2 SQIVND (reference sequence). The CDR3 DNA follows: TGTGCCAGCCTGCGAGGGCGGGGGTCCTCGGATACGCAGTATTTT. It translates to CASLRGRGSSDTQYF.

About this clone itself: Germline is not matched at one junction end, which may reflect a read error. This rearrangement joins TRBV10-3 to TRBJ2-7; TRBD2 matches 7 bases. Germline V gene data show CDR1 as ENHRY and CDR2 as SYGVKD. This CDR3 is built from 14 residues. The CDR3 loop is CASSYRAGVNEQYF. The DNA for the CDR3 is TGTGCCAGCAGTTACCGGGCGGGAGTTAATGAGCAGTACTTC.

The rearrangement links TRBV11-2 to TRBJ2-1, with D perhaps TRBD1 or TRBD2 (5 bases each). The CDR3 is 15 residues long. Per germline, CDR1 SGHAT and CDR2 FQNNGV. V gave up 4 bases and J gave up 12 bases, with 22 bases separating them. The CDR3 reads CASSSLRDGPRLQFF. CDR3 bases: TGTGCCAGCAGCTCCCTGAGGGACGGACCTCGATTGCAGTTCTTC.

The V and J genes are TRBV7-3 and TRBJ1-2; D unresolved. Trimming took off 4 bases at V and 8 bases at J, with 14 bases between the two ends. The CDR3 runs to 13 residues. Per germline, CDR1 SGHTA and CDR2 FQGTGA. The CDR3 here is CASSSTSGSGYTF. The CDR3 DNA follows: TGTGCCAGCAGCTCCACTTCGGGGTCCGGCTACACCTTC.

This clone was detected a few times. The CDR3 sequence is CASSLNNIGGDTQYF. The CDR3 DNA reads as TGCGCCAGCAGCTTGAATAATATCGGGGGTGATACGCAGTATTTT. This chain joins TRBV5-1 and TRBJ2-3; possibly TRBD2 for D (6 bases). V was clipped by 1 base and J by 6 bases, with 15 bases between them. Per the germline V gene, CDR1 is SGHRS and CDR2 is YFSETQ. The CDR3 covers 15 residues.

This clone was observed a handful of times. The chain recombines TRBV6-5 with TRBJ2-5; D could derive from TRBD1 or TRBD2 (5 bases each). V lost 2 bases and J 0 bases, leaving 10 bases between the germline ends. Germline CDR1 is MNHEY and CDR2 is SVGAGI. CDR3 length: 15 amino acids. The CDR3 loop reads CASSYPGADQETQYF. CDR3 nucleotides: TGTGCCAGCAGTTACCCCGGGGCAGACCAAGAGACCCAGTACTTC.

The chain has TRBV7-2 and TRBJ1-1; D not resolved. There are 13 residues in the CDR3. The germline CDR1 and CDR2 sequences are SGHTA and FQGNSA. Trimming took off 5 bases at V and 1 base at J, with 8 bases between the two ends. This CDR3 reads CASSPPRNTEAFF. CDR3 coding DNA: TGTGCCAGCAGCCCCCCCAGGAACACTGAAGCTTTCTTT.

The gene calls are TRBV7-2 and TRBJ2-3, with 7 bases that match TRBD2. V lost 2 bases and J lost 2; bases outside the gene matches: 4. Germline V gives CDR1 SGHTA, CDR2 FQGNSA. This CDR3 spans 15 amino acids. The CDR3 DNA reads TGTGCCAGCAGCTTAAGCGGGACTAACACAGATACGCAGTATTTT. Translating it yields CASSLSGTNTDTQYF.

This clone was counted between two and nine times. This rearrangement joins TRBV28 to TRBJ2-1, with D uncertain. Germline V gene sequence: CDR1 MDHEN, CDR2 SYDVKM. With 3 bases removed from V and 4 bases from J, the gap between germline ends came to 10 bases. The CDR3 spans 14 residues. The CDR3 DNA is TGTGCCAGCAGTTTCGCACAGCCGTACAATGAGCAGTTCTTC. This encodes CASSFAQPYNEQFF.

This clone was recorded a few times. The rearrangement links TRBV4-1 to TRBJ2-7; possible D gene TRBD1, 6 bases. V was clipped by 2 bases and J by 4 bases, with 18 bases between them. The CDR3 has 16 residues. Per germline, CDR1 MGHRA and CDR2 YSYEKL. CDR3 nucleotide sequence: TGCGCCAGCAGCCAAAATCGGGCCAGGGGACCTTACGAGCAGTACTTC. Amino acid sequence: CASSQNRARGPYEQYF.

The CDR3 loop is CASSYLRGEKLFF. CDR3 bases: TGTGCCAGCAGTTACCTGAGGGGTGAAAAACTGTTTTTT. The V and J genes are TRBV27 and TRBJ1-4, with a weak D call TRBD1 (5 bases). The CDR3 is made up of 13 amino acids. Trimming cost V 4 bases and J 7 bases, with 10 bases left between them. CDR1 and CDR2 (germline): MNHEY, SMNVEV (reference sequence).

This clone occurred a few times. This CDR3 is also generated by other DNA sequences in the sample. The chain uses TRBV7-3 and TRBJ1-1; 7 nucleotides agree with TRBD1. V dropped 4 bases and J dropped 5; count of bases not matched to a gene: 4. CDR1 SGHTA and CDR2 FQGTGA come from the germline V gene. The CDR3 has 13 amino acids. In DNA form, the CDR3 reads TGTGCCAGCAGCTCTACAGGGGAAACTGAAGCTTTCTTT. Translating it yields CASSSTGETEAFF. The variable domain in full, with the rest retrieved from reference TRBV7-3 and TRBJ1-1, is GAGVSQTPSNKVTEKGKYVELRCDPISGHTALYWYRQSLGQGPEFLIYFQGTGAADDSGLPNDRFFAVRPEGSVSTLKIQRTERGDSAVYLCASSSTGETEAFFGQGTRLTVV.

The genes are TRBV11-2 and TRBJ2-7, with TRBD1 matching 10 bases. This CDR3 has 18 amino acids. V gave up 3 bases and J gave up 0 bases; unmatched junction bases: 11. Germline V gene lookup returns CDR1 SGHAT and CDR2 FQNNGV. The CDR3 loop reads CASSFGDRGLLSSYEQYF. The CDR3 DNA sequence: TGTGCCAGCAGCTTTGGGGACAGGGGTCTACTGAGCTCCTACGAGCAGTACTTC.

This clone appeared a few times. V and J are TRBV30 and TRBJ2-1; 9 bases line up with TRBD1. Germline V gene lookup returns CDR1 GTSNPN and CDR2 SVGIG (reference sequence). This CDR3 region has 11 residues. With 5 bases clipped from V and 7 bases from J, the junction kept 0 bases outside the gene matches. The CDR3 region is CAWGTGNEQFF. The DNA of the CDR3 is TGTGCCTGGGGGACAGGGAATGAGCAGTTCTTC.

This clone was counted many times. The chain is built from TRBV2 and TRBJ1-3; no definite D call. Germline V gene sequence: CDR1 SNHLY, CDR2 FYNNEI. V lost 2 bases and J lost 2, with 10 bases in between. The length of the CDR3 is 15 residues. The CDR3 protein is CASSESGRAGNTIYF. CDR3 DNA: TGTGCCAGCAGTGAATCGGGCAGAGCTGGAAACACCATATATTTT.

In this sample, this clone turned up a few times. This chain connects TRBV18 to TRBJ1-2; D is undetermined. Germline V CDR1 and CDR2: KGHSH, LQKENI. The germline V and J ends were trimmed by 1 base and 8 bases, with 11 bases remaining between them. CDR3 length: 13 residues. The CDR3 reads CASSPQAGGGYTF. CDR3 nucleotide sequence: TGTGCCAGCTCACCACAAGCCGGCGGGGGCTACACCTTC.

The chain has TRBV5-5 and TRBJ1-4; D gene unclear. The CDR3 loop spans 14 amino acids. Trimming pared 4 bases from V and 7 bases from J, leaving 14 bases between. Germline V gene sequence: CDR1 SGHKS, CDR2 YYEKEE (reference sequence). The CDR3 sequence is CASSLSPLGEKLFF. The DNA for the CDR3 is TGTGCCAGCAGCCTGAGTCCCCTGGGTGAAAAACTGTTTTTT.

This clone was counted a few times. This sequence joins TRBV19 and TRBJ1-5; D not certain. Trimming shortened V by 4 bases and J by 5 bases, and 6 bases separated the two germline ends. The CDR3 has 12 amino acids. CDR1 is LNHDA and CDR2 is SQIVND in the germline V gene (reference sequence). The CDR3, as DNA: TGTGCCAGTAGTACCCGTGATCAGCCCCAGCATTTT. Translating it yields CASSTRDQPQHF.

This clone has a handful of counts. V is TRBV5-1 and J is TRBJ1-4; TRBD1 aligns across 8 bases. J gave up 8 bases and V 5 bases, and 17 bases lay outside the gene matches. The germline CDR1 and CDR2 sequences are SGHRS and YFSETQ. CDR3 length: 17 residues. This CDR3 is CASSFSPPDRVGEKLFF. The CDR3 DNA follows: TGCGCCAGCAGTTTCTCCCCTCCGGACAGGGTCGGGGAAAAACTGTTTTTT.

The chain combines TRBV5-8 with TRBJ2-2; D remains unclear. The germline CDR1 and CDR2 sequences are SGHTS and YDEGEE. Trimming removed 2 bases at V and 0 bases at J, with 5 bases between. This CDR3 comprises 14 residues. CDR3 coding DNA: TGTGCCAGCAGCTTCAGGTCGAACACCGGGGAGCTGTTTTTT. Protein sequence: CASSFRSNTGELFF.

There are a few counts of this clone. CDR3 nucleotide sequence: TGTGCCAGCAGCCCAGCCCGGCAGGGTGGTTATACCGGGGAGCTGTTTTTT. This translates into CASSPARQGGYTGELFF. The chain links TRBV7-9 to TRBJ2-2; weak D call: TRBD1 (5 bases). Between the trimmed V and J ends, which lost 5 bases and 5 bases, there was a span of 21 bases. In germline, CDR1 is SEHNR, CDR2 FQNEAQ (reference sequence). The CDR3 length is 17 residues.

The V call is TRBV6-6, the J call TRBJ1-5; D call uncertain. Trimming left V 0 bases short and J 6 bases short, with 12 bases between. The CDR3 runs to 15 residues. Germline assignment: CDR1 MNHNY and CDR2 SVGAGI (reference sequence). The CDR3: CASSYSVREGQPQHF. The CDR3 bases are TGTGCCAGCAGTTACTCCGTCCGGGAGGGTCAGCCCCAGCATTTT.

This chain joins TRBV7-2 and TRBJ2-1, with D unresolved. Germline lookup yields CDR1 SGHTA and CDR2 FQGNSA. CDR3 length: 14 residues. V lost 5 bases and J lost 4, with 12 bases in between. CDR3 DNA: TGTGCCAGCAGCGTGACACCAAGTTACAATGAGCAGTTCTTC. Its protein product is CASSVTPSYNEQFF.

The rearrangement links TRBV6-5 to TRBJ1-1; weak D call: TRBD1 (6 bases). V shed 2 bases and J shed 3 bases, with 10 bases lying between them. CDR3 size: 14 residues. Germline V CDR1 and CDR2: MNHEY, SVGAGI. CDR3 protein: CASSYTSGDTEAFF. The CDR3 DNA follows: TGTGCCAGCAGTTACACCTCAGGGGACACTGAAGCTTTCTTT.

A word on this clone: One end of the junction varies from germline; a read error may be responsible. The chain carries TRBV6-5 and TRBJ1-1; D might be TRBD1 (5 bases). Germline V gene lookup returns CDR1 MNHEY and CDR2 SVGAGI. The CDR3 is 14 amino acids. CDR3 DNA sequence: TGTGCCATCAGTGAACTGGGGACGAACACTGAAGCTTTCTTT. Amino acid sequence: CAISELGTNTEAFF.

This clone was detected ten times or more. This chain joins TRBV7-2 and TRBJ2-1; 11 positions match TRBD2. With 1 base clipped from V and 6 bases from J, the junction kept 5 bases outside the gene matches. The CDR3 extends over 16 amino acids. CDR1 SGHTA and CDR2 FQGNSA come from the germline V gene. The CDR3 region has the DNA TGTGCCAGCAGCTTAGTAGCGGGAGGGTCGGGCAATGAGCAGTTCTTC. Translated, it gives CASSLVAGGSGNEQFF.